This T cell receptor (beta chain) was captured by sequencing in a study of blood T cells in healthy people across ages. Combining a sample-barcoded 5' primer with a J-beta primer mix, a second PCR ran for 7 to 11 cycles. Any given sample supplied a minimum of 2.5 million CDR3-containing paired-end reads. TCRdb fed the 5' RACE reads into MiXCR, producing one record per CDR3 protein. The sample carries approximately 1,000,000 distinct CDR3 sequences, 35% to 50% recorded once. This CDR3 spans 17 amino acids. Looked up from germline, CDR1 is SGHRS and CDR2 is YFSETQ. Ranging in age from roughly 6 to 95, the donors were healthy Caucasian individuals from Russia.

The sequence was obtained from a woman aged 55-69 years in good health. Sequencing was performed on blood. The chain is built from TRBV5-1 and TRBJ2-7; 15 nucleotides line up with TRBD2. The end of the DNA aligns better with TRBJ2-5, so the J call may be wrong. As DNA, the CDR3 is TGCGCCAGCAGCCCCGGACTAGCGGGAGGGCCCCCAGAGACCCAGTACTTC. This encodes CASSPGLAGGPPETQYF.